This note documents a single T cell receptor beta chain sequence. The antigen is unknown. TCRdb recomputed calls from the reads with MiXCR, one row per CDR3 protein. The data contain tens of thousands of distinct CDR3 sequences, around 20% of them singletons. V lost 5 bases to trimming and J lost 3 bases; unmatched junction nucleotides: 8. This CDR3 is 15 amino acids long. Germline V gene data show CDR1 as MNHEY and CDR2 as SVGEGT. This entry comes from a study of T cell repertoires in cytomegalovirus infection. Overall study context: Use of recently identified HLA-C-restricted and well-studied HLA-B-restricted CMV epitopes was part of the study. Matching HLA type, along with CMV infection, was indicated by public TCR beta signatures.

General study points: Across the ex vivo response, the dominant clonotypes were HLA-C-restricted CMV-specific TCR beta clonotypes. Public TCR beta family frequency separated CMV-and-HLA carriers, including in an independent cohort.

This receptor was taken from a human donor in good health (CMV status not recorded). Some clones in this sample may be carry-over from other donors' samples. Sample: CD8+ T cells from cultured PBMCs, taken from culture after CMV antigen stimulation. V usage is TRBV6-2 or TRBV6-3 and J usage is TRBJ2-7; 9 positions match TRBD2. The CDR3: CASSLSGGPSYEQYF. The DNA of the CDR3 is TGTGCCAGCAGTCTCAGCGGGGGGCCAAGCTACGAGCAGTACTTC.